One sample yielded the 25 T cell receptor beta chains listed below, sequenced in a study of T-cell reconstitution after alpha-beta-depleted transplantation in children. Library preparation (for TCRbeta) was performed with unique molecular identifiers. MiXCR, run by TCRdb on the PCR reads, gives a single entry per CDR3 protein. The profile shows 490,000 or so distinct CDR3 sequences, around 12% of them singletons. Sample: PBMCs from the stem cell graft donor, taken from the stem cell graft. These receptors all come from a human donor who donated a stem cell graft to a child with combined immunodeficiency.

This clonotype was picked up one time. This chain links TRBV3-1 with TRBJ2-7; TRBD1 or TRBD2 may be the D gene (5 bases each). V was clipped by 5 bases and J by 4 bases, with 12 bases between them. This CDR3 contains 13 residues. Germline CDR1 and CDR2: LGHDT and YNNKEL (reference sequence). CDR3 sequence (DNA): TGTGCCAGCAGCGAGGGACGGCCTTACGAGCAGTACTTC. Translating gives CASSEGRPYEQYF.

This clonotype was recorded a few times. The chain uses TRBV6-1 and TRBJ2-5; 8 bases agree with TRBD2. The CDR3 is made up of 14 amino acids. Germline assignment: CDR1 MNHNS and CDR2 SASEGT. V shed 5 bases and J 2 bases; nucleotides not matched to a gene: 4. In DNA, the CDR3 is TGTGCCAGCAGTAGCGGGAGTGGGCAAGAGACCCAGTACTTC. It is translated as CASSSGSGQETQYF.

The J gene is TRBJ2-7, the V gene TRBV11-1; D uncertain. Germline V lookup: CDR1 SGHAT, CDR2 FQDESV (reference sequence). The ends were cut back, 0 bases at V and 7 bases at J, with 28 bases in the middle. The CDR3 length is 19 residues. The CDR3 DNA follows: TGTGCCAGCAGCTTAGCTCCAAAACTTTGGGAAAAAGGACCGCGGGAGCAGTACTTC. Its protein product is CASSLAPKLWEKGPREQYF.

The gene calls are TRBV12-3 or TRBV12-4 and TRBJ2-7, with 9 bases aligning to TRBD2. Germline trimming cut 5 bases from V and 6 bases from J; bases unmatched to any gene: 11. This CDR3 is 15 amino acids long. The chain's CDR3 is CASSPSLAGHPEQYF. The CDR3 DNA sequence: TGTGCCAGCAGTCCCAGCCTAGCGGGACATCCCGAGCAGTACTTC.

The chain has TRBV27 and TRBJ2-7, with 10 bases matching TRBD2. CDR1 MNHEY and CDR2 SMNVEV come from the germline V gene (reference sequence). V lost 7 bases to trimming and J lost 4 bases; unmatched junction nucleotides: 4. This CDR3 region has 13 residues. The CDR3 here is CASKTSGLYEQYF. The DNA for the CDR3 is TGTGCCAGCAAGACTAGCGGGCTTTACGAGCAGTACTTC.

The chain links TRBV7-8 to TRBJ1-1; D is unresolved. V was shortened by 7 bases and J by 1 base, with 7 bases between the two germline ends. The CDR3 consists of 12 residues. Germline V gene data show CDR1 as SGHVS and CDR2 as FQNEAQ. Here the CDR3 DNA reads TGTGCCAGCATGCAGCGGAACACTGAAGCTTTCTTT. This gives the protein CASMQRNTEAFF.

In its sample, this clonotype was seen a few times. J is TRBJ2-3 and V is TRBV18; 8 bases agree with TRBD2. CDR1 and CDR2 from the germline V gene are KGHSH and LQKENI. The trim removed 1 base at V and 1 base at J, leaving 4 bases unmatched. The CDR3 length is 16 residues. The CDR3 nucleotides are TGTGCCAGCTCACCACTAGCGGGGTCTGGCACAGATACGCAGTATTTT. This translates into CASSPLAGSGTDTQYF.

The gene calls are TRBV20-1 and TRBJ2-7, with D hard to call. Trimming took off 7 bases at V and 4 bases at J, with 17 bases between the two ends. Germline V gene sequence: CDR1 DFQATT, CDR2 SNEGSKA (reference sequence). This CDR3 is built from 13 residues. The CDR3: CSVLEINLYEQYF. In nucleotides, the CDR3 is TGCAGTGTCCTAGAGATCAACTTATACGAGCAGTACTTC.

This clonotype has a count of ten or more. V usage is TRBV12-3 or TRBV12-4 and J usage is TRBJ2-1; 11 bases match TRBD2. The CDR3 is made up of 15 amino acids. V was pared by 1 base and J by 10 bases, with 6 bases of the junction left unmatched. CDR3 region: CASSLVSGRAKEQFF. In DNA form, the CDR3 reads TGTGCCAGCAGTTTAGTTAGCGGGAGGGCGAAAGAGCAGTTCTTC.

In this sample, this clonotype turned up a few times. The CDR3 coding sequence is TGCGCCAGCAGCCCGACCCGGGGGCCTCAAGAGCAGTACTTC. Residues: CASSPTRGPQEQYF. V and J are TRBV5-1 and TRBJ2-7, with D perhaps given as TRBD1 or TRBD2 (6 bases each). Germline assignment: CDR1 SGHRS and CDR2 YFSETQ. The V end was cut by 4 bases, the J end by 7 bases, with 18 bases between. The CDR3 extends over 14 amino acids.

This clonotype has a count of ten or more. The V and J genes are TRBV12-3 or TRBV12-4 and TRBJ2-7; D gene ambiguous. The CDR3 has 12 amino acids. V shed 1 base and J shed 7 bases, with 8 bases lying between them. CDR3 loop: CASSLGLVEQYF. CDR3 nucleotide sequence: TGTGCCAGCAGTTTAGGGTTAGTTGAGCAGTACTTC.

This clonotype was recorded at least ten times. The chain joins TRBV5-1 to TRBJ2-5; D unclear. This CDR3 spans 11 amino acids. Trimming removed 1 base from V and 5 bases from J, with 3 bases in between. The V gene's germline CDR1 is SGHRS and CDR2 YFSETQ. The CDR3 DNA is TGCGCCAGCAGCTTGTGGGAGACCCAGTACTTC. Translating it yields CASSLWETQYF. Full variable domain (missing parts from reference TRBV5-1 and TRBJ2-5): KAGVTQTPRYLIKTRGQQVTLSCSPISGHRSVSWYQQTPGQGLQFLFEYFSETQRNKGNFPGRFSGRQFSNSRSEMNVSTLELGDSALYLCASSLWETQYFGPGTRLLVL.

This CDR3 reads CSVDGTGGQETQYF. CDR3 bases: TGCAGCGTTGACGGGACAGGGGGCCAAGAGACCCAGTACTTC. The chain recombines TRBV29-1 with TRBJ2-5; 11 nucleotides align to TRBD1. Per germline, CDR1 SQVTM and CDR2 ANQGSEA. The CDR3 spans 14 residues. V gave up 3 bases and J gave up 1 base; unmatched junction bases: 1.

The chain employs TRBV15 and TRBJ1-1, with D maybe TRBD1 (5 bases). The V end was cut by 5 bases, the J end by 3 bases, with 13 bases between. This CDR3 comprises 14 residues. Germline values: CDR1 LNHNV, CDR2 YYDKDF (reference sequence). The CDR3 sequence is CATSWRLGDTEAFF. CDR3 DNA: TGTGCCACCAGCTGGCGGCTAGGGGACACTGAAGCTTTCTTT.

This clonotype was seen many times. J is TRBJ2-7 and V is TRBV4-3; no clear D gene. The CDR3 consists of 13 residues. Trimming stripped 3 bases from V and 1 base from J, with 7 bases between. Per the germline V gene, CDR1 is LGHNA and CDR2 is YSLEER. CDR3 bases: TGCGCCAGCAGCCAGTTCCAGTCCTACGAGCAGTACTTC. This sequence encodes CASSQFQSYEQYF.

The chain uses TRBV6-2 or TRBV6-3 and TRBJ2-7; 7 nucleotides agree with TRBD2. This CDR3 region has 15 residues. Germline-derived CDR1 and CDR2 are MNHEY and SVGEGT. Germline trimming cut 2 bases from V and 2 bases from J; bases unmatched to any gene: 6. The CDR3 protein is CASSYGTGTTYEQYF. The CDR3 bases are TGTGCCAGCAGTTACGGAACGGGGACTACCTACGAGCAGTACTTC.

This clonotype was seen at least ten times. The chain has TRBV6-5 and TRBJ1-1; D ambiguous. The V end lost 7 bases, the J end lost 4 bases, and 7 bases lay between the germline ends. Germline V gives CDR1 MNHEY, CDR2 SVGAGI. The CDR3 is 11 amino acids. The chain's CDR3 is CASKLSTEAFF. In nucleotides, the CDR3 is TGTGCCAGCAAACTCAGCACTGAAGCTTTCTTT.

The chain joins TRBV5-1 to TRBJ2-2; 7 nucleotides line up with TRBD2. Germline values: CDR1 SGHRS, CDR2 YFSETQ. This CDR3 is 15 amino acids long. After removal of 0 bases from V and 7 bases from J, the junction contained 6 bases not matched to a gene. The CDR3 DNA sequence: TGCGCCAGCAGCTTGGGGACTAGAAGTTTCGGGGAGCTGTTTTTT. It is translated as CASSLGTRSFGELFF.

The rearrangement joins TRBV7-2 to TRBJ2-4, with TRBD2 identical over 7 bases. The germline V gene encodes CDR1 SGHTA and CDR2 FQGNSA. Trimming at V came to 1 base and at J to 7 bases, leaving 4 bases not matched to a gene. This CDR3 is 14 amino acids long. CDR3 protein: CASSLGYGRNIQYF. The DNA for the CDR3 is TGTGCCAGCAGCTTAGGGTACGGGAGGAACATTCAGTACTTC. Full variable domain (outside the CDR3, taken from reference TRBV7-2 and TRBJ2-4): GAGVSQSPSNKVTEKGKDVELRCDPISGHTALYWYRQSLGQGLEFLIYFQGNSAPDKSGLPSDRFSAERTGGSVSTLTIQRTQQEDSAVYLCASSLGYGRNIQYFGAGTRLSVL.

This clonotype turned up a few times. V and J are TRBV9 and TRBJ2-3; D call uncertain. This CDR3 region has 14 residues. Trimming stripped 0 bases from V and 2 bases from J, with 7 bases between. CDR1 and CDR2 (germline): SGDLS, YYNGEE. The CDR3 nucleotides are TGTGCCAGCAGCGTAGGCTCAAACACAGATACGCAGTATTTT. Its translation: CASSVGSNTDTQYF.

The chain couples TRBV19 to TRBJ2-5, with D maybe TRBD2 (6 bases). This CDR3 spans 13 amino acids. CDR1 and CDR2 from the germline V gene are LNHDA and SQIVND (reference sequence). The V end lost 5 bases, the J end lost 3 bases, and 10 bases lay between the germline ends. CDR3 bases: TGTGCCAGTAGTCGGGGGAGCAAAGAGACCCAGTACTTC. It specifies CASSRGSKETQYF.

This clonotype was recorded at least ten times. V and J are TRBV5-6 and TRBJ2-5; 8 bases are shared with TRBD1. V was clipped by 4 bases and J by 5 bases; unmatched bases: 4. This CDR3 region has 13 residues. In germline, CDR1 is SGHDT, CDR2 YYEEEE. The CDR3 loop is CASSRTGIETQYF. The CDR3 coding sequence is TGTGCCAGCAGCCGGACAGGGATCGAGACCCAGTACTTC.

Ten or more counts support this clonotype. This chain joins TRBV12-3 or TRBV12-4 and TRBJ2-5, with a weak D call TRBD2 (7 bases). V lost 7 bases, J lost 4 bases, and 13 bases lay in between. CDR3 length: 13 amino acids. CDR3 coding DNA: TGTGCCAGCACCCTGGGGGGGGCAGAGACCCAGTACTTC. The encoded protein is CASTLGGAETQYF.

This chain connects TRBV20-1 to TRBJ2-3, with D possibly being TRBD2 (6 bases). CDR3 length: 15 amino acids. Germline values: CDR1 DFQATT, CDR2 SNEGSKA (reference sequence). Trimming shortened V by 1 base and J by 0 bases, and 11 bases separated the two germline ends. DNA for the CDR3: TGCAGTGCTAGAGTGGAGGGAGGAAGCACAGATACGCAGTATTTT. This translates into CSARVEGGSTDTQYF.

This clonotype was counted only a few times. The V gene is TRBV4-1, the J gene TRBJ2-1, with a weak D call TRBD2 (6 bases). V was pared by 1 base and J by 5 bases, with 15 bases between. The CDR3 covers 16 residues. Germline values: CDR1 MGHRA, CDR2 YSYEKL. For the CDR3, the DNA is TGCGCCAGCAGCCAAGTGGCCGGGAGCCCCGACAATGAGCAGTTCTTC. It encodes CASSQVAGSPDNEQFF.